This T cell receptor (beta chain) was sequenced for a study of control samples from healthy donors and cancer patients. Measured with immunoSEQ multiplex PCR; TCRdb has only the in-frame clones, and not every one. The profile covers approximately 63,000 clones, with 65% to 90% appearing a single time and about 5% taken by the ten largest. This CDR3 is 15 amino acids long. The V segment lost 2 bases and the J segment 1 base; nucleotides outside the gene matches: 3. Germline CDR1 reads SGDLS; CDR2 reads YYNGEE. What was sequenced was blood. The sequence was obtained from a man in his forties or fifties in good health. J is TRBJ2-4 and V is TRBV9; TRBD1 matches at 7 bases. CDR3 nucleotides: TGTGCCAGCAGCGTCAAAGGGGGCGCCAAAAACATTCAGTACTTC. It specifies CASSVKGGAKNIQYF.